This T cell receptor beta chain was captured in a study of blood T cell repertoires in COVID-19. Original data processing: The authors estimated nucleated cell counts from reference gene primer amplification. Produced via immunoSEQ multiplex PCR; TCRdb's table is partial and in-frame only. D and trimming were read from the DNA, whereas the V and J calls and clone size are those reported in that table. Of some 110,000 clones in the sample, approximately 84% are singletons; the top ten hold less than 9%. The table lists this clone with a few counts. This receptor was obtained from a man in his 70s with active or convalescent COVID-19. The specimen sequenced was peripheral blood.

The CDR3 DNA reads as TGTGCCAGCAGCTCAGGGGGGCTGAACACCATATATTTT. This translates into CASSSGGLNTIYF. This chain connects TRBV7-2 to TRBJ1-3, with 7 bases identical to TRBD1. The J segment lost 7 bases and the V segment lost 4 bases, leaving 4 bases of the junction unmatched. The germline CDR1 and CDR2 sequences are SGHTA and FQGNSA. The CDR3 covers 13 residues.